This TCR beta chain was observed in a study of blood T cell repertoires in COVID-19. Study-level background: Collection of acute and convalescent COVID-19 samples took place in the United States, Italy and Spain. Sources were T cells, B-cell-depleted T cells, or PBMCs; the material itself was cDNA or gDNA.

This clone was detected only once. Looked up from germline, CDR1 is MNHEY and CDR2 is SMNVEV (reference sequence). The CDR3 extends over 14 amino acids. The trim removed 5 bases at V and 2 bases at J, leaving 6 bases unmatched. Profiling relied on immunoSEQ multiplex PCR, and the TCRdb table lists in-frame clones only, not all of them. In the table there are 100,000 to 150,000 clones, approximately 70% of which are singletons. The rearrangement joins TRBV27 to TRBJ2-7; 7 nucleotides line up with TRBD2. This sequence originates from a woman between 65 and 79 years old with acute or convalescent COVID-19. What was sequenced was peripheral blood. DNA for the CDR3: TGTGCCAGCAGTCCCGGGACTACCCCCTACGAGCAGTACTTC. Translation: CASSPGTTPYEQYF.